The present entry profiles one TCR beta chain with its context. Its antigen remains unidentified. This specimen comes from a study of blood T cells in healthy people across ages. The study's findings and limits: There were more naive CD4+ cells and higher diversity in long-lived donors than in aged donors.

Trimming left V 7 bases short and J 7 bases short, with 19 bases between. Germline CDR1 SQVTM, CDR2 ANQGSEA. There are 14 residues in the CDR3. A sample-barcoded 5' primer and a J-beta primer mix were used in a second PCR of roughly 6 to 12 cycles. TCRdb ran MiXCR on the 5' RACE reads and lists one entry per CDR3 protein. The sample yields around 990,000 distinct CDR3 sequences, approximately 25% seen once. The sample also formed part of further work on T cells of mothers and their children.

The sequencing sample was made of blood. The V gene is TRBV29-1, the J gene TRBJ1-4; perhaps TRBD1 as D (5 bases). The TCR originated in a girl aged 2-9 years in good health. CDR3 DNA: TGCAGCGCTGAGTATCAGGGAGAGGGTGAAAAACTGTTTTTT. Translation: CSAEYQGEGEKLFF.